This T cell receptor beta chain was retrieved from a study of PD-L1 blockade in urothelial cancer. Overall study context: Atezolizumab therapy began for patients in the mid-2010s, dosed at 1,200 mg intravenously every 3 weeks. The analyses of blood took place 3 weeks (second dose) and 6 weeks after treatment start. Prior exposure to chemotherapy in patients amounted to 0 to 3 regimens received.

CDR1 and CDR2 from the germline V gene are SGHTA and FQGNSA. Unmatched junction bases numbered 8, after V lost 3 bases and J lost 3 bases. The CDR3 loop spans 16 amino acids. Spike-ins of synthetic TCR analog templates went into each PCR. Produced via immunoSEQ multiplex PCR; TCRdb's table is partial and in-frame only. This sample has some 110,000 clones, with approximately 90% found just once. Time point defined: peripheral blood 6 weeks after treatment start. This material consisted of PBMCs, taken around atezolizumab (anti-PD-L1) treatment. The receptor was derived from a man between 60 and 75 years old with urothelial cancer. V is TRBV7-2 and J is TRBJ2-3; 8 bases are a match to TRBD2. The CDR3 reads CASSLVPSGFTDTQYF. The CDR3, as DNA: TGTGCCAGCAGCTTGGTTCCTAGCGGGTTTACAGATACGCAGTATTTT.